The 25 T cell receptor beta chains below all came from one sample that was sequenced in a study of follicular helper T cells after annual influenza vaccination. The sample's time point: 2014-2015 season, 7 days after vaccination. Here immunoSEQ multiplex PCR was the method, and the copy in TCRdb shows in-frame clones only, minus some. This sample yields 10,000 or so clones, of which around four fifths are seen a single time; around 0.8% belongs to the top ten. Sequences were derived from CXCR5- memory CD4+ T cells sorted from blood, sampled 7 days after influenza vaccination. The receptors come from an adult who received the influenza vaccine.

The chain couples TRBV5-1 to TRBJ1-4, with D possibly matching TRBD1 (5 bases). Germline CDR1 SGHRS, CDR2 YFSETQ. Trimming left V 5 bases short and J 5 bases short, with 10 bases between. The CDR3 totals 13 residues. In DNA form, the CDR3 reads TGCGCCAGCAGATGGGACGAGAATGAAAAACTGTTTTTT. Encoded protein: CASRWDENEKLFF.

The chain uses TRBV6-5 and TRBJ2-2, with unresolved D. The germline V and J ends were trimmed by 7 bases and 1 base, with 10 bases remaining between them. Germline CDR1 and CDR2: MNHEY and SVGAGI. The CDR3 sequence is 14 residues long. CDR3 sequence: CASKPEQNTGELFF. CDR3 nucleotide sequence: TGTGCCAGCAAGCCGGAGCAGAACACCGGGGAGCTGTTTTTT.

The rearrangement joins TRBV28 to TRBJ2-7; the D gene is possibly TRBD2 (5 bases). The germline gives CDR1 MDHEN, CDR2 SYDVKM. Between the trimmed V and J ends, which lost 2 bases and 1 base, there was a span of 9 bases. The CDR3 has 14 amino acids. In nucleotides, the CDR3 is TGTGCCAGCAGTTTAGTGGGAGCTTCCTACGAGCAGTACTTC. Protein: CASSLVGASYEQYF.

This clone has just a few counts. V is TRBV7-6 and J is TRBJ2-1; 9 nucleotides line up with TRBD2. This CDR3 region has 14 residues. Germline V gene data show CDR1 as SGHVS and CDR2 as FNYEAQ. With 3 bases clipped from V and 8 bases from J, the junction kept 5 bases outside the gene matches. The CDR3 DNA follows: TGTGCCAGCAGCTTCGGCGCGGGAGGGGATGAGCAGTTCTTC. This sequence encodes CASSFGAGGDEQFF.

V gene TRBV7-2 combines with J gene TRBJ2-6; D is unresolved. CDR1 is SGHTA, CDR2 FQGNSA, per germline. Trimming shortened V by 5 bases and J by 2 bases, and 10 bases separated the two germline ends. The CDR3 covers 15 residues. Here the CDR3 DNA reads TGTGCCAGCAGCCTCGACATAGCTGGGGCCAACGTCCTGACTTTC. This encodes CASSLDIAGANVLTF.

V and J are TRBV6-6 and TRBJ1-6, with TRBD1 matching 9 bases. Germline assignment: CDR1 MNHNY and CDR2 SVGAGI (reference sequence). This CDR3 is 15 amino acids long. V trimming: 0 bases; J trimming: 7 bases; junction bases outside the gene matches: 1. The CDR3 here is CASSYSGQGNSPLHF. DNA for the CDR3: TGTGCCAGCAGTTACTCCGGACAGGGGAATTCACCCCTCCACTTT.

V is TRBV2 and J is TRBJ2-7, with TRBD1 matching over 11 bases. CDR3 length equals 13 residues. The trim removed 6 bases at V and 4 bases at J, leaving 2 bases unmatched. Germline CDR1 reads SNHLY; CDR2 reads FYNNEI. CDR3 nucleotides: TGTGCCAGCAGCCGGGACAGGGGGTACGAGCAGTACTTC. Translating it yields CASSRDRGYEQYF.

Only one count was recorded for this clone. The V gene is TRBV2, the J gene TRBJ2-5, with TRBD1 matching 7 bases. V was pared by 9 bases and J by 4 bases, with 17 bases of the junction left unmatched. Germline-derived CDR1 and CDR2 are SNHLY and FYNNEI. The length of the CDR3 is 16 residues. CDR3 loop: CASYQPVDRAGETQYF. In DNA form, the CDR3 reads TGTGCCAGTTATCAACCCGTAGACAGGGCGGGAGAGACCCAGTACTTC.

A few counts support this clone. J is TRBJ1-5 and V is TRBV5-1; possibly TRBD1 for D (6 bases). The V end was cut by 0 bases, the J end by 1 base, with 8 bases between. CDR1 and CDR2 (germline): SGHRS, YFSETQ. The CDR3 has 15 amino acids. CDR3 DNA sequence: TGCGCCAGCAGCTTGGGGGACATGAGCAATCAGCCCCAGCATTTT. Protein product: CASSLGDMSNQPQHF.

The gene calls are TRBV30 and TRBJ2-4; D could derive from TRBD1 or TRBD2 (5 bases each). The germline V and J ends were trimmed by 2 bases and 5 bases, with 13 bases remaining between them. CDR1 is GTSNPN and CDR2 is SVGIG in the germline V gene (reference sequence). The CDR3 covers 14 residues. The CDR3 nucleotides are TGTGCCTGGAGTCGTTCAGGGAGCCAAAACATTCAGTACTTC. This codes for CAWSRSGSQNIQYF.

The V gene is TRBV14, the J gene TRBJ1-1; no clear D. Germline-derived CDR1 and CDR2 are SGHDN and FVKESK. Trimming stripped 2 bases from V and 4 bases from J, with 8 bases between. This CDR3 is 13 amino acids long. The chain's CDR3 is CASSQLRGTEAFF. The CDR3 DNA is TGTGCCAGCAGCCAACTTCGCGGCACTGAAGCTTTCTTT.

The chain recombines TRBV9 with TRBJ2-1; D call uncertain. The V gene's germline CDR1 is SGDLS and CDR2 YYNGEE. V shed 0 bases and J shed 9 bases, with 10 bases lying between them. The CDR3 has 13 residues. The CDR3: CASSVVLSGEQFF. CDR3 coding DNA: TGTGCCAGCAGCGTAGTACTCTCGGGTGAGCAGTTCTTC.

The CDR3 DNA reads TGTGCCAGCAGTGAAAGCACAGATACGCAGTATTTT. It is translated as CASSESTDTQYF. The chain links TRBV2 to TRBJ2-3; D call uncertain. The length of the CDR3 is 12 residues. Germline CDR1 and CDR2: SNHLY and FYNNEI. The germline V and J ends were trimmed by 2 bases and 0 bases, with 0 bases remaining between them.

The gene calls are TRBV9 and TRBJ2-5; D assignment may be TRBD1 or TRBD2 (5 bases each). The CDR3 has 15 amino acids. From germline, CDR1 is SGDLS and CDR2 YYNGEE. V was trimmed by 3 bases and J by 5 bases, leaving 17 bases between them. CDR3 amino acids: CASSAPRDPWETQYF. As DNA, the CDR3 is TGTGCCAGCAGCGCGCCCCGGGACCCCTGGGAGACCCAGTACTTC.

The chain uses TRBV9 and TRBJ1-6, with D unclear. Germline V gene data show CDR1 as SGDLS and CDR2 as YYNGEE. V was cut by 1 base and J by 7 bases, with 9 bases left in between. The CDR3 extends over 14 amino acids. The CDR3 coding sequence is TGTGCCAGCAGCGTAATGGAGACGAATTCACCCCTCCACTTT. This translates into CASSVMETNSPLHF.

As concerns this clone: Other DNA sequences from this sample encode an identical CDR3 as well. This chain links TRBV30 with TRBJ1-1; D gene ambiguous. V gave up 3 bases and J gave up 0 bases, with 20 bases separating them. In germline, CDR1 is GTSNPN, CDR2 SVGIG (reference sequence). CDR3 length: 17 amino acids. The CDR3 here is CAWRGYLGLKLNTEAFF. The CDR3 DNA is TGTGCCTGGAGAGGTTACCTTGGGCTTAAGTTGAACACTGAAGCTTTCTTT.

This rearrangement joins TRBV7-9 to TRBJ1-4; D is undetermined. V was shortened by 1 base and J by 12 bases, with 12 bases between the two germline ends. The CDR3 is made up of 13 amino acids. The germline CDR1 and CDR2 sequences are SEHNR and FQNEAQ (reference sequence). The CDR3 spells CASSLERASELFF. CDR3 DNA sequence: TGTGCCAGCAGCTTAGAGAGGGCCTCTGAACTGTTTTTT.

This rearrangement joins TRBV28 to TRBJ1-2; no definite D call. The CDR3 runs 12 residues. Trimming removed 7 bases at V and 2 bases at J, with 8 bases between. Germline loops: CDR1 MDHEN, CDR2 SYDVKM. The CDR3 DNA sequence: TGTGCCAGCAACGGCAGAAACTATGGCTACACCTTC. Translating it yields CASNGRNYGYTF.

The V call is TRBV11-1, the J call TRBJ2-6, with D unclear. This CDR3 has 16 residues. Trimming stripped 2 bases from V and 2 bases from J, with 10 bases between. In germline, CDR1 is SGHAT, CDR2 FQDESV (reference sequence). In DNA form, the CDR3 reads TGTGCCAGCAGCTTACCCGGGTCGGCTGGGGCCAACGTCCTGACTTTC. Amino acids: CASSLPGSAGANVLTF.

The chain is built from TRBV19 and TRBJ2-2, with TRBD1 matching 8 bases. CDR3 length: 14 residues. V lost 5 bases to trimming and J lost 5 bases; unmatched junction nucleotides: 4. Per germline, CDR1 LNHDA and CDR2 SQIVND (reference sequence). The CDR3 bases are TGTGCCAGTAGTCGAAACAGGGGGACCGGGGAGCTGTTTTTT. Its translation: CASSRNRGTGELFF.

V gene TRBV6-5 combines with J gene TRBJ1-4; 8 nucleotides line up with TRBD1. The trim removed 5 bases at V and 7 bases at J, leaving 6 bases unmatched. CDR3 size: 14 residues. In germline, CDR1 is MNHEY, CDR2 SVGAGI. The DNA for the CDR3 is TGTGCCAGCAGTAGACCCGGGACAGGTGAAAAACTGTTTTTT. It codes for CASSRPGTGEKLFF.

The chain has TRBV19 and TRBJ2-2; 8 nucleotides match TRBD2. The CDR3 is made up of 16 amino acids. Per germline, CDR1 LNHDA and CDR2 SQIVND (reference sequence). Trimming removed 11 bases from V and 1 base from J; junction bases left unmatched: 12. CDR3 sequence: CAGLQREYRNTGELFF. CDR3 bases: TGTGCCGGTCTTCAGCGGGAGTATAGGAACACCGGGGAGCTGTTTTTT.

The chain links TRBV18 to TRBJ2-7, with D perhaps being TRBD1 or TRBD2 (5 bases each). Trimming stripped 6 bases from V and 6 bases from J, with 15 bases between. The CDR3 totals 13 residues. Germline-derived CDR1 and CDR2 are KGHSH and LQKENI. CDR3 region: CASSYSQGREQYF. In DNA, the CDR3 is TGTGCCAGCTCTTATTCCCAGGGACGCGAGCAGTACTTC.

The gene calls are TRBV7-9 and TRBJ2-2; 8 bases are a match to TRBD2. J gave up 5 bases and V 1 base, and 3 bases lay outside the gene matches. This CDR3 has 15 amino acids. The germline gives CDR1 SEHNR, CDR2 FQNEAQ (reference sequence). CDR3 nucleotides: TGTGCCAGCAGCTTAGGTAGCGGGGATACCGGGGAGCTGTTTTTT. Encoded protein: CASSLGSGDTGELFF.

The chain couples TRBV11-2 to TRBJ2-2, with D perhaps matching TRBD1 or TRBD2 (5 bases each). This CDR3 has 14 residues. Germline V gene lookup returns CDR1 SGHAT and CDR2 FQNNGV. V dropped 3 bases and J dropped 6 bases, with 11 bases sitting between them. CDR3 amino acids: CASSLGPDAGELFF. CDR3 coding DNA: TGTGCCAGCAGCTTGGGACCGGACGCCGGGGAGCTGTTTTTT.